This entry lists 32 T cell receptor beta chains sequenced from one sample in a study of T-cell reconstitution after alpha-beta-depleted transplantation in children. TCRbeta library construction was performed incorporating unique molecular identifiers. MiXCR, run by TCRdb on the PCR reads, gives a single entry per CDR3 protein. The sample holds more than 200,000 distinct CDR3 sequences, roughly a tenth seen once. The specimen was PBMCs from the stem cell graft donor, collected from the stem cell graft. The origin of the receptors is a human donor who donated a stem cell graft to a child with SCID.

This clonotype was detected many times. The V and J genes are TRBV7-9 and TRBJ2-7; D possibly uses TRBD1 or TRBD2 (6 bases each). The CDR3 is 15 amino acids. The V gene lost 1 base and the J gene lost 2 bases, with 12 bases spanning the gap. Germline CDR1 and CDR2: SEHNR and FQNEAQ (reference sequence). The CDR3 DNA reads as TGTGCCAGCAGCTTAGTGGGGGGCCCCGCCTACGAGCAGTACTTC. Its protein is CASSLVGGPAYEQYF.

The chain carries TRBV4-2 and TRBJ2-1; 11 nucleotides agree with TRBD2. Germline CDR1 is LGHNA and CDR2 is YNFKEQ. V lost 10 bases to trimming and J lost 6 bases; unmatched junction nucleotides: 11. The CDR3 is 15 residues long. The CDR3 sequence: CAMGPGLAVSNEQFF. DNA for the CDR3: TGTGCCATGGGCCCGGGACTAGCGGTTTCCAATGAGCAGTTCTTC.

This clonotype occurred many times. The genes are TRBV7-2 and TRBJ1-2, with 7 bases lining up with TRBD1. Germline V gene lookup returns CDR1 SGHTA and CDR2 FQGNSA. Trimming took 5 bases from V and 4 from J; bases not matched to a gene: 7. The CDR3 length is 14 residues. The CDR3 here is CASSPEGTVYGYTF. As DNA, the CDR3 is TGTGCCAGCAGCCCTGAGGGGACAGTCTATGGCTACACCTTC.

This clonotype has at least ten counts. The chain carries TRBV5-1 and TRBJ1-2; a weak D match, TRBD1 (6 bases). Germline loops: CDR1 SGHRS, CDR2 YFSETQ. This CDR3 is built from 16 residues. V lost 3 bases and J lost 4, with 19 bases in between. CDR3 bases: TGCGCCAGCAGCTCCCTCGGAGTACAGGGATCCTATGGCTACACCTTC. Translated, it gives CASSSLGVQGSYGYTF.

This clonotype came up many times. The gene calls are TRBV12-3 or TRBV12-4 and TRBJ2-7, with 9 bases aligning to TRBD1. J gave up 2 bases and V 4 bases, and 6 bases lay outside the gene matches. The CDR3 extends over 15 amino acids. Here the CDR3 reads CASSSTGTGPYEQYF. In nucleotides, the CDR3 is TGTGCCAGCAGTTCCACCGGGACAGGGCCCTACGAGCAGTACTTC.

This clonotype was detected ten times or more. The chain employs TRBV9 and TRBJ1-6, with 10 bases matching TRBD1. The CDR3 contains 18 residues. V gave up 3 bases and J gave up 2 bases; unmatched junction bases: 8. Germline V gene data show CDR1 as SGDLS and CDR2 as YYNGEE. Written as DNA, the CDR3 is TGTGCCAGCAGCGAAGGGACAGGGGACATCGCCTATAATTCACCCCTCCACTTT. Its translation is CASSEGTGDIAYNSPLHF. The whole variable domain, filled in from reference TRBV9 and TRBJ1-6, reads DSGVTQTPKHLITATGQRVTLRCSPRSGDLSVYWYQQSLDQGLQFLIQYYNGEERAKGNILERFSAQQFPDLHSELNLSSLELGDSALYFCASSEGTGDIAYNSPLHFGNGTRLTVT.

This clonotype came up many times. The chain combines TRBV6-6 with TRBJ1-5, with 7 bases lining up with TRBD1. Germline CDR1 is MNHNY and CDR2 is SVGAGI (reference sequence). The CDR3 runs to 11 residues. V trimming: 2 bases; J trimming: 15 bases; junction bases outside the gene matches: 4. In DNA, the CDR3 is TGTGCCAGCAGTTACACGACAGGGTGGCATTTT. Encoded protein: CASSYTTGWHF.

This clonotype was counted many times. The chain is built from TRBV4-2 and TRBJ2-7; the match to TRBD2 covers 12 bases. Germline CDR1 LGHNA, CDR2 YNFKEQ. The CDR3 totals 17 residues. The V segment lost 0 bases and the J segment 4 bases; nucleotides outside the gene matches: 7. CDR3 DNA: TGTGCCAGCAGCCAAGAATGGACTAGCGGGGAACCTTACGAGCAGTACTTC. It encodes CASSQEWTSGEPYEQYF.

Details on this clonotype: A much larger clone lies one base from this, so it may be a read error. V and J are TRBV9 and TRBJ2-7; a weak D match, TRBD1 (6 bases). The CDR3 is 12 amino acids. Germline V gives CDR1 SGDLS, CDR2 YYNGEE. The CDR3 is CASSATGNEQCF. The DNA of the CDR3 is TGTGCCAGCAGCGCAACAGGGAACGAGCAGTGCTTC.

This clonotype has at least ten counts. The V call is TRBV20-1, the J call TRBJ2-5, with 9 bases lining up with TRBD2. CDR3 size: 14 residues. V shed 2 bases, J shed 5 bases, and the junction held 6 bases outside the gene matches. Germline lookup yields CDR1 DFQATT and CDR2 SNEGSKA (reference sequence). The CDR3 nucleotides read TGCAGTGCTAGATTCAGCGGGGGGCTGGAGACCCAGTACTTC. Protein product: CSARFSGGLETQYF.

The sample holds many counts of this clonotype. This chain uses TRBV6-2 or TRBV6-3 with TRBJ2-7, with D unclear. The V gene lost 7 bases and the J gene lost 2 bases, with 9 bases spanning the gap. Germline V gene sequence: CDR1 MNHEY, CDR2 SVGEGT. The CDR3 consists of 12 residues. The CDR3 DNA sequence: TGTGCCAGCACCGATGGCCCCTACGAGCAGTACTTC. Amino acids: CASTDGPYEQYF.

This clonotype was seen many times. The V call is TRBV3-1, the J call TRBJ1-4, with D perhaps matching TRBD1 (6 bases). The V gene lost 3 bases and the J gene lost 8 bases, with 16 bases spanning the gap. This CDR3 region has 15 residues. Germline loops: CDR1 LGHDT, CDR2 YNNKEL (reference sequence). In DNA, the CDR3 is TGTGCCAGCAGCCACGCACAGGGTGGCGGAGAAAAACTGTTTTTT. This sequence encodes CASSHAQGGGEKLFF. The variable domain in full, with the rest retrieved from reference TRBV3-1 and TRBJ1-4, is DTAVSQTPKYLVTQMGNDKSIKCEQNLGHDTMYWYKQDSKKFLKIMFSYNNKELIINETVPNRFSPKSPDKAHLNLHINSLELGDSAVYFCASSHAQGGGEKLFFGSGTQLSVL.

This clonotype was seen at least ten times. This chain connects TRBV5-1 to TRBJ2-5, with D perhaps matching TRBD1 (5 bases). Trimming shortened V by 0 bases and J by 2 bases, and 14 bases separated the two germline ends. Germline lookup yields CDR1 SGHRS and CDR2 YFSETQ. There are 16 residues in the CDR3. The CDR3 nucleotides are TGCGCCAGCAGCTTGGCGAGTCCCTGGACACAAGAGACCCAGTACTTC. Protein: CASSLASPWTQETQYF.

At least ten counts were recorded for this clonotype. The chain carries TRBV24-1 and TRBJ2-1; D is unresolved. Trimming shortened V by 3 bases and J by 10 bases, and 6 bases separated the two germline ends. The CDR3 spans 11 residues. CDR1 is KGHDR and CDR2 is SFDVKD in the germline V gene. CDR3 residues: CATSDTWEQFF. The CDR3 DNA reads as TGTGCCACCAGTGATACTTGGGAGCAGTTCTTC.

This clonotype was observed many times. V gene TRBV20-1 combines with J gene TRBJ2-7; TRBD2 matches 10 bases. With V trimmed by 5 bases and J by 4 bases, 8 bases remained unmatched. Germline CDR1 DFQATT, CDR2 SNEGSKA (reference sequence). This CDR3 has 14 amino acids. The CDR3 bases are TGCAGTGCTTCGCAACTAGCGGGACCTTACGAGCAGTACTTC. Protein sequence: CSASQLAGPYEQYF.

This clonotype was recorded at least ten times. CDR3 residues: CSAPENVGETQYF. CDR3 sequence (DNA): TGCAGTGCTCCCGAGAACGTGGGAGAGACCCAGTACTTC. The V gene is TRBV20-1, the J gene TRBJ2-5; D gene unclear. The CDR3 consists of 13 residues. Germline CDR1 is DFQATT and CDR2 is SNEGSKA (reference sequence). The V gene lost 5 bases and the J gene lost 4 bases, with 14 bases spanning the gap.

This clonotype came up a few times. This chain joins TRBV20-1 and TRBJ1-2; D gene uncertain. Deletions cut 6 bases from V and 4 bases from J, with 12 bases between. There are 12 residues in the CDR3. The germline V gene has CDR1 DFQATT and CDR2 SNEGSKA (reference sequence). The CDR3: CSAAGRGYGYTF. In DNA form, the CDR3 reads TGCAGTGCGGCCGGACGGGGCTATGGCTACACCTTC.

In its sample, this clonotype was seen many times. The chain is built from TRBV10-3 and TRBJ2-3; TRBD1 matches at 7 bases. Trimming at V came to 7 bases and at J to 2 bases, leaving 6 bases not matched to a gene. Germline-derived CDR1 and CDR2 are ENHRY and SYGVKD. This CDR3 has 14 residues. The CDR3 protein is CAIKGAFSTDTQYF. Written as DNA, the CDR3 is TGTGCCATCAAGGGGGCCTTCTCCACAGATACGCAGTATTTT.

This clonotype was seen many times. This chain joins TRBV20-1 and TRBJ2-3; 8 bases are shared with TRBD2. CDR1 and CDR2 from the germline V gene are DFQATT and SNEGSKA (reference sequence). V shed 1 base and J 7 bases; nucleotides not matched to a gene: 7. This CDR3 spans 14 amino acids. CDR3: CSARAGGPGYTQYF. The CDR3 bases are TGCAGTGCTAGAGCGGGGGGGCCGGGTTATACGCAGTATTTT.

Many counts were recorded for this clonotype. The rearrangement joins TRBV5-1 to TRBJ1-1; TRBD1 is a possible D gene (6 bases). The germline gives CDR1 SGHRS, CDR2 YFSETQ. The CDR3 extends over 13 amino acids. Trimming cost V 0 bases and J 7 bases, with 10 bases left between them. The CDR3 region is CASSLGTRGEAFF. Written as DNA, the CDR3 is TGCGCCAGCAGCTTGGGGACCAGGGGTGAAGCTTTCTTT.

This clonotype was seen a handful of times. V is TRBV15 and J is TRBJ1-5; D is possibly TRBD1 (6 bases). Germline V gene lookup returns CDR1 LNHNV and CDR2 YYDKDF (reference sequence). Trimming left V 4 bases short and J 4 bases short, with 14 bases between. The CDR3 has 15 amino acids. CDR3 in amino acids: CATSMGGPGNQPQHF. CDR3 in DNA: TGTGCCACCAGCATGGGGGGGCCGGGGAATCAGCCCCAGCATTTT.

There are many counts of this clonotype. This chain uses TRBV12-3 or TRBV12-4 with TRBJ1-5; 8 bases line up with TRBD1. J was trimmed by 3 bases and V by 6 bases; bases with no gene match: 7. The CDR3 has 15 amino acids. CDR3 bases: TGTGCCAGCAGCCCCGGACAGGGTTACAATCAGCCCCAGCATTTT. It yields the protein CASSPGQGYNQPQHF.

This clonotype was observed a handful of times. The chain employs TRBV9 and TRBJ2-3; no clear D gene. The CDR3 is made up of 13 amino acids. V lost 4 bases and J 4 bases, leaving 10 bases between the germline ends. Per germline, CDR1 SGDLS and CDR2 YYNGEE. The chain's CDR3 is CASSSFGSDTQYF. DNA of the CDR3: TGTGCCAGCAGCTCCTTCGGGTCAGATACGCAGTATTTT.

This clonotype appeared many times. V gene TRBV7-2 combines with J gene TRBJ2-1; 11 bases are shared with TRBD2. The CDR3 length is 14 residues. Germline V CDR1 and CDR2: SGHTA, FQGNSA. Trimming removed 3 bases from V and 9 bases from J; junction bases left unmatched: 4. The CDR3 coding sequence is TGTGCCAGCAGCTTTGTAGCGGGGGGGCTTGAGCAGTTCTTC. Its protein is CASSFVAGGLEQFF.

This clonotype was recorded at least ten times. This rearrangement joins TRBV5-5 to TRBJ1-1; perhaps TRBD1 as D (5 bases). The CDR3 loop spans 15 amino acids. CDR1 SGHKS and CDR2 YYEKEE come from the germline V gene (reference sequence). Trimming pared 0 bases from V and 4 bases from J, leaving 13 bases between. CDR3 region: CASSLGAGGTTEAFF. The CDR3 region has the DNA TGTGCCAGCAGCTTGGGGGCCGGGGGTACCACTGAAGCTTTCTTT.

This clonotype was counted at least ten times. The rearrangement uses TRBV27 and TRBJ2-1; D gene unclear. Germline-derived CDR1 and CDR2 are MNHEY and SMNVEV (reference sequence). The CDR3 covers 14 residues. V was clipped by 2 bases and J by 2 bases, with 7 bases between them. The CDR3 spells CASSLAVTYNEQFF. CDR3 in DNA: TGTGCCAGCAGTTTAGCGGTAACCTACAATGAGCAGTTCTTC.

Concerning this clonotype: It may be a read error: a sequence one base away is much more abundant. This chain connects TRBV24-1 to TRBJ1-5, with D perhaps TRBD1 (5 bases). Germline V gene sequence: CDR1 KGHDR, CDR2 SFDVKD. CDR3 size: 17 residues. The germline V and J ends were trimmed by 12 bases and 0 bases, with 23 bases remaining between them. CDR3 in amino acids: CACCQLPGLYSNQPQHF. The CDR3, as DNA: TGTGCCTGCTGTCAATTACCGGGGCTTTATAGCAATCAGCCCCAGCATTTT.

A note on this clonotype: This sequence may be a read error, since a much larger clone differs from it by one base. This chain joins TRBV7-9 and TRBJ1-6; 10 bases map to TRBD1. Germline CDR1 and CDR2: SEHNR and FQNEAQ (reference sequence). This CDR3 spans 15 amino acids. The junction had 7 bases not matched to a gene; V was cut back by 5 bases and J by 9 bases. The CDR3, as DNA: TGTGCCAGCAGCCCCTCGGGACAGGGGATTTCACCCCTCCACTTT. As protein: CASSPSGQGISPLHF.

This clonotype was recorded many times. The gene calls are TRBV28 and TRBJ2-3; the D gene is possibly TRBD2 (6 bases). Trimming took off 6 bases at V and 2 bases at J, with 12 bases between the two ends. Germline values: CDR1 MDHEN, CDR2 SYDVKM. The CDR3 totals 14 residues. CDR3 in amino acids: CASSPRDSTDTQYF. Written as DNA, the CDR3 is TGTGCCAGCAGCCCCCGGGACTCCACAGATACGCAGTATTTT.

This clonotype was observed many times. The rearrangement uses TRBV12-3 or TRBV12-4 and TRBJ1-5; D ambiguous. V was cut by 1 base and J by 6 bases, with 10 bases left in between. This CDR3 spans 14 amino acids. The DNA for the CDR3 is TGTGCCAGCAGTTTAGAACCCAGTCCTCAGCCCCAGCATTTT. The encoded protein is CASSLEPSPQPQHF.

This clonotype was observed many times. V usage is TRBV2 and J usage is TRBJ1-1; 9 bases fit TRBD1. The CDR3 loop spans 14 amino acids. The ends lost 6 bases at V and 7 bases at J; junction bases unmatched: 9. From germline, CDR1 is SNHLY and CDR2 FYNNEI. DNA for the CDR3: TGTGCCAGCAGGGGCGGACAGGGGACTGGTGAAGCTTTCTTT. This gives the protein CASRGGQGTGEAFF.

Many counts were recorded for this clonotype. The chain combines TRBV5-1 with TRBJ1-2; TRBD1 might be the D (5 bases). The CDR3 contains 14 residues. Germline CDR1 SGHRS, CDR2 YFSETQ. Trimming took 3 bases from V and 1 from J, leaving 10 bases between them. CDR3 sequence reads: CASSSPGLNYGYTF. The CDR3 nucleotides are TGCGCCAGCAGCTCTCCGGGACTTAACTATGGCTACACCTTC.